This T cell receptor (beta chain) emerged from a study of CD8+ T cells in alopecia areata. Study as a whole: Patients given treatment had severity scored by the percentage of scalp area affected. Study outcomes and limitations: Tofacitinib yielded significantly lower scalp clonality and fewer expanded CD8+ clones among the top 100. A single nonresponder leaves the baseline CD8+ expansion link to response uncertain.

For this clone: Its antigen is as yet unknown.

Trimming removed 3 bases at V and 5 bases at J, with 14 bases between. This CDR3 spans 15 amino acids. Germline-derived CDR1 and CDR2 are SEHNR and FQNEAQ (reference sequence). Treatment given: oral pan-JAK inhibitor, 5-10 mg twice daily. Cell sorting was applied to PBMCs, and CD4+ and CD8+ T cells were collected. Sequencing relied on a cDNA template that was reverse transcribed from extracted RNA. Repertoires were generated with immunoSEQ multiplex PCR, while TCRdb's copy carries only in-frame clones and drops some. Among about 200,000 clones listed, 45% to 75% were seen once. This clonotype was obtained from a human donor with alopecia areata. The starting material was CD4+ T cells sorted from blood, obtained at week 4, from a patient treated with tofacitinib. The genes are TRBV7-9 and TRBJ2-1, with D perhaps TRBD1 (5 bases). The DNA for the CDR3 is TGTGCCAGCAGCTTGGTGGGGCGGCTAAACAATGAGCAGTTCTTC. It is translated as CASSLVGRLNNEQFF. Using reference TRBV7-9 and TRBJ2-1 for the parts outside the CDR3, the full variable domain is DTGVSQNPRHKITKRGQNVTFRCDPISEHNRLYWYRQTLGQGPEFLTYFQNEAQLEKSRLLSDRFSAERPKGSFSTLEIQRTEQGDSAMYLCASSLVGRLNNEQFFGPGTRLTVL.